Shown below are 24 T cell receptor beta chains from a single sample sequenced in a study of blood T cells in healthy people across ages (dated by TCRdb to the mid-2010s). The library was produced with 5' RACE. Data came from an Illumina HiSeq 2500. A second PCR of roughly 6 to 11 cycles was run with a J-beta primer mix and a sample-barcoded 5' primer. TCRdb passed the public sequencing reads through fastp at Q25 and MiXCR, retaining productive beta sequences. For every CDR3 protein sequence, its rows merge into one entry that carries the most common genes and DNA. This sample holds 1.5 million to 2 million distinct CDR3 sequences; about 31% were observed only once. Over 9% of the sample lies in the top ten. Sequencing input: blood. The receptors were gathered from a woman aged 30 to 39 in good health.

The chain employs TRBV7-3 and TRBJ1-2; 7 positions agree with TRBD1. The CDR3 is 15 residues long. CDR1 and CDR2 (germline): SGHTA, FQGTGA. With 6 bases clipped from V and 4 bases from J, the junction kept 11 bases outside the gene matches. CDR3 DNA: TGTGCCAGCAGTTCCCAGGGGGACAGAGCCTATGGCTACACCTTC. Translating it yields CASSSQGDRAYGYTF.

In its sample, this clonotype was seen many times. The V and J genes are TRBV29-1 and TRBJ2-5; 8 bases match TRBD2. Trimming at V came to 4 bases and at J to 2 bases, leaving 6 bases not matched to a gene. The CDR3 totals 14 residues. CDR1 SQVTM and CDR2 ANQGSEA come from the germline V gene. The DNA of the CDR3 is TGCAGCGTTGGTTTGTTAGCGGGGCAAGAGACCCAGTACTTC. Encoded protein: CSVGLLAGQETQYF. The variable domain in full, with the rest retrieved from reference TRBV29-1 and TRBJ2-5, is SAVISQKPSRDICQRGTSLTIQCQVDSQVTMMFWYRQQPGQSLTLIATANQGSEATYESGFVIDKFPISRPNLTFSTLTVSNMSPEDSSIYLCSVGLLAGQETQYFGPGTRLLVL.

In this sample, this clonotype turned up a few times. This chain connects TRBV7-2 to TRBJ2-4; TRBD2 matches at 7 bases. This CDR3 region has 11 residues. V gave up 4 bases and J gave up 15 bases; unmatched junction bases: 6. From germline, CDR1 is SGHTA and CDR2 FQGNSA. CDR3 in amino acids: CASSYLAEAYF. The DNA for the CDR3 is TGTGCCAGCAGCTATCTAGCGGAGGCGTACTTC.

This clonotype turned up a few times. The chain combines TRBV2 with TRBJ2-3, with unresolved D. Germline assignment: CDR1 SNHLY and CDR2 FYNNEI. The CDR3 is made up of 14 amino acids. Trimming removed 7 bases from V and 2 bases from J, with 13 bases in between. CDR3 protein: CASMAPAITDTQYF. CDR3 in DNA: TGTGCCAGCATGGCTCCGGCAATCACAGATACGCAGTATTTT.

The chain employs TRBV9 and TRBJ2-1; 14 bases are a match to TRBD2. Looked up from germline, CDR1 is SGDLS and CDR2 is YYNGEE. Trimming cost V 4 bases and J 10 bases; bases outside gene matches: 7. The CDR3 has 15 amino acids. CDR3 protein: CASSSWGLAGVEQFF. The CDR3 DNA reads TGTGCCAGCAGCTCTTGGGGACTAGCGGGAGTAGAGCAGTTCTTC.

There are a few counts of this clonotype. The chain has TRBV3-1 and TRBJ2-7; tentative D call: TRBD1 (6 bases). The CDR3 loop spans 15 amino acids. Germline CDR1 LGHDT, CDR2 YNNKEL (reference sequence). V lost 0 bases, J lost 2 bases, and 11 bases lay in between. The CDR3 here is CASSQDLDRPYEQYF. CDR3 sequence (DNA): TGTGCCAGCAGCCAAGATCTGGACAGACCCTACGAGCAGTACTTC.

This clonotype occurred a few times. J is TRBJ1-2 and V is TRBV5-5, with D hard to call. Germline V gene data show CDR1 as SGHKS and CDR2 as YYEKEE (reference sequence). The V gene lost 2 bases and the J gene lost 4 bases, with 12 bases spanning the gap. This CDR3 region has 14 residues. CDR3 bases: TGTGCCAGCAGCTTCGGCCCGAACCCCTATGGCTACACCTTC. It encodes CASSFGPNPYGYTF.

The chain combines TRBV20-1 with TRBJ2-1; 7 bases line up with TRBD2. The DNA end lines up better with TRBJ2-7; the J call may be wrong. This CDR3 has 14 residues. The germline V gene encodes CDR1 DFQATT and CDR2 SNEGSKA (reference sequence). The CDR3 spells CSASRGESYNEQYF. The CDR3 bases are TGCAGTGCTAGCCGGGGGGAGTCCTACAATGAGCAGTACTTC.

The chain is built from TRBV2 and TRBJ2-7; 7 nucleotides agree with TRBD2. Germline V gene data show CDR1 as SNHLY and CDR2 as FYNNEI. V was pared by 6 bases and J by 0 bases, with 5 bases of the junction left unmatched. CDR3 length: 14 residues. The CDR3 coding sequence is TGTGCCAGCAGAAGGCGGGGGACCTCCTACGAGCAGTACTTC. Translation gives CASRRRGTSYEQYF.

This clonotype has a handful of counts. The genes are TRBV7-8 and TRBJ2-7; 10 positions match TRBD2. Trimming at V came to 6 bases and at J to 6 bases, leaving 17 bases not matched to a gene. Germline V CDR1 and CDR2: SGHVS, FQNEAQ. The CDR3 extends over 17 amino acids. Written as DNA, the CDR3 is TGTGCCAGCAGTCTAGCCATAGTAGCGGGAGGCCCCCTCGAGCAGTACTTC. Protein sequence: CASSLAIVAGGPLEQYF.

CDR3 coding DNA: TGTGCCAGCAGCGTCTATAGTGGCAATCAGCCCCAGCATTTT. This codes for CASSVYSGNQPQHF. The chain employs TRBV2 and TRBJ1-5; D is uncertain. The V end lost 6 bases, the J end lost 2 bases, and 11 bases lay between the germline ends. Germline V lookup: CDR1 SNHLY, CDR2 FYNNEI. This CDR3 is built from 14 residues.

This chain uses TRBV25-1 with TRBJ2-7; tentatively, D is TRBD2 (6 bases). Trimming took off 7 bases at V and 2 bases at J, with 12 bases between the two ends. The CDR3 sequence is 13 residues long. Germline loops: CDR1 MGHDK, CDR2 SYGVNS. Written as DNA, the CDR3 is TGTGCCAGCATCGGGAGACTAACCTACGAGCAGTACTTC. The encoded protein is CASIGRLTYEQYF.

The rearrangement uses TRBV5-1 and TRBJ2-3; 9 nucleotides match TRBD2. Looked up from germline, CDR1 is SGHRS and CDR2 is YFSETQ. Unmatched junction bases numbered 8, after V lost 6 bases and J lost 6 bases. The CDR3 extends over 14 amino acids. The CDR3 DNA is TGCGCCAGCAATGGCGGGAGGGCCGGGGATACGCAGTATTTT. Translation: CASNGGRAGDTQYF.

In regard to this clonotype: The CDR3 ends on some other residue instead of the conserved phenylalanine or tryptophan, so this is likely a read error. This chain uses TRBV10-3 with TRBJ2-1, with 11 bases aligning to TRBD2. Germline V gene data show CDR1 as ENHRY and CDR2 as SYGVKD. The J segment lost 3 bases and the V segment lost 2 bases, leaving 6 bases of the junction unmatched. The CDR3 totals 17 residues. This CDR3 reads CAISETSGTSGYNEQFC. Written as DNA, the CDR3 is TGTGCCATCAGTGAGACAAGCGGGACTAGCGGCTACAATGAGCAGTTCTGC.

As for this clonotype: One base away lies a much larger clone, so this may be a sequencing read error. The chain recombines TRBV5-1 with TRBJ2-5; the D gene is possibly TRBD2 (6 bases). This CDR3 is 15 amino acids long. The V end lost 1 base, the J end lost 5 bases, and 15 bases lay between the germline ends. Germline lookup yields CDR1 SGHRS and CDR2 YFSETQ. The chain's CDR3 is CASSLSFGGAETQYF. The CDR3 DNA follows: TGCGCCAGCAGCTTGTCATTCGGCGGGGCGGAGACCCAGTACTTC.

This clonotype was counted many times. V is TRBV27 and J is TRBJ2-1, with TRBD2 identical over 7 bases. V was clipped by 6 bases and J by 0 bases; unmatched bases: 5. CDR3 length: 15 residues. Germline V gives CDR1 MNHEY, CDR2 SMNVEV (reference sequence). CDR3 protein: CASSRAGSSYNEQFF. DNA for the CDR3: TGTGCCAGCAGCCGAGCGGGATCCTCCTACAATGAGCAGTTCTTC.

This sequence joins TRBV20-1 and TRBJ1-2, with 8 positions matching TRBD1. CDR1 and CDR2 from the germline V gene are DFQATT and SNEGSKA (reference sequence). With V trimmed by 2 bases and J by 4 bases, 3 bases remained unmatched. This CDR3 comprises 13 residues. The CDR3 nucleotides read TGCAGTGCTAGATCAGGGGGCGTCTATGGCTACACCTTC. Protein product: CSARSGGVYGYTF.

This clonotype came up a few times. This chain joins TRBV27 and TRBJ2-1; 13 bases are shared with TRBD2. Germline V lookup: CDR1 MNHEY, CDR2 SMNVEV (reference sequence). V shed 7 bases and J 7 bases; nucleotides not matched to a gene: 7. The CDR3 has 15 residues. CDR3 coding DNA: TGTGCCAGCACCTCGGGGACTAGCGGGGTGAATGAGCAGTTCTTC. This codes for CASTSGTSGVNEQFF.

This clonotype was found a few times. This chain's CDR3 is CASSLFLGASSYEQYF. The DNA for the CDR3 is TGTGCCAGCAGTTTATTCCTCGGTGCTAGCTCCTACGAGCAGTACTTC. The chain couples TRBV28 to TRBJ2-7; D uncertain. CDR1 is MDHEN and CDR2 is SYDVKM in the germline V gene. The V end was cut by 1 base, the J end by 0 bases, with 13 bases between. The CDR3 is 16 residues long. The full variable domain, its missing parts supplied by reference TRBV28 and TRBJ2-7, is DVKVTQSSRYLVKRTGEKVFLECVQDMDHENMFWYRQDPGLGLRLIYFSYDVKMKEKGDIPEGYSVSREKKERFSLILESASTNQTSMYLCASSLFLGASSYEQYFGPGTRLTVT.

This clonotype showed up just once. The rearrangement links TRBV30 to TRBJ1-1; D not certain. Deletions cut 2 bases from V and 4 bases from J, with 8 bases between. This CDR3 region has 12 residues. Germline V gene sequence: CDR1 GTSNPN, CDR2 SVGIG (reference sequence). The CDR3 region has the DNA TGTGCCTGGAGTATGGGAGTCACTGAAGCTTTCTTT. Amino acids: CAWSMGVTEAFF.

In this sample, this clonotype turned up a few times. DNA for the CDR3: TGCGCCAGCAGCCAAGATCGGGAACAGGGACTAAATGAAAAACTGTTTTTT. Translating gives CASSQDREQGLNEKLFF. The chain is built from TRBV4-1 and TRBJ1-4, with TRBD1 as a possible D gene (6 bases). CDR3 length: 17 residues. From germline, CDR1 is MGHRA and CDR2 YSYEKL. V was pared by 0 bases and J by 5 bases, with 16 bases between.

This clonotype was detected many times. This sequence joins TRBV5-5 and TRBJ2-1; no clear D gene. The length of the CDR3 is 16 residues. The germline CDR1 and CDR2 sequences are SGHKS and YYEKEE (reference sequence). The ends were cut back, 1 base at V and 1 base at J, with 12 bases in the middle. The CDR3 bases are TGTGCCAGCAGCTTGAGGAGTGACCCTTCCTACAATGAGCAGTTCTTC. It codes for CASSLRSDPSYNEQFF. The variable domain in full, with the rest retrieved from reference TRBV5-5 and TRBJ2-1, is DAGVTQSPTHLIKTRGQQVTLRCSPISGHKSVSWYQQVLGQGPQFIFQYYEKEERGRGNFPDRFSARQFPNYSSELNVNALLLGDSALYLCASSLRSDPSYNEQFFGPGTRLTVL.

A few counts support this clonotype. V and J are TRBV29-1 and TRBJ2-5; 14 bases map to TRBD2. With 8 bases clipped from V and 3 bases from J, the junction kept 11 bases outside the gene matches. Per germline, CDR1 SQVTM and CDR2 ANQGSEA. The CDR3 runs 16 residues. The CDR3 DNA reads TGCAGCACTGAAGATAAGGGACTAGCGGGAGAAGAGACCCAGTACTTC. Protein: CSTEDKGLAGEETQYF.

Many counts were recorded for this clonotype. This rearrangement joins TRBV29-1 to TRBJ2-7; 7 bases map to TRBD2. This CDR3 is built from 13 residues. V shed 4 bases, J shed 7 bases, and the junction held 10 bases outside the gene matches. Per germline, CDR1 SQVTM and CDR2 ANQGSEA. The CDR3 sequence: CSVVREAGWEQYF. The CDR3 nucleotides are TGCAGCGTTGTCCGGGAGGCCGGTTGGGAGCAGTACTTC.